The TCR beta chain under discussion was sequenced for a study of T cells in Graves' hyperthyroidism and ophthalmopathy. In the study overall: Peripheral blood draws took place at initial diagnosis, ahead of any treatment.

TCR beta CDR3 region amplification was performed from RNA transcripts. Using the HTBI primer set, a first-round RT-PCR was run on the TCR CDR3. One entry per CDR3 protein results from TCRdb running MiXCR on the multiplex PCR reads. The table lists 360,000 or so distinct CDR3 sequences, around 15% of them singletons. This clonotype has ten or more counts. V shed 0 bases and J shed 7 bases, with 10 bases lying between them. CDR3 length equals 14 residues. Germline CDR1 reads SGHTA; CDR2 reads FQGNSA. The TCR originated in a woman aged 60-75 years with Graves' ophthalmopathy. The genes are TRBV7-2 and TRBJ2-1; D is uncertain. The sequenced sample was blood. CDR3 amino acids: CASSLAGLGNEQFF. CDR3 nucleotide sequence: TGTGCCAGCAGCTTAGCGGGCCTAGGGAATGAGCAGTTCTTC.